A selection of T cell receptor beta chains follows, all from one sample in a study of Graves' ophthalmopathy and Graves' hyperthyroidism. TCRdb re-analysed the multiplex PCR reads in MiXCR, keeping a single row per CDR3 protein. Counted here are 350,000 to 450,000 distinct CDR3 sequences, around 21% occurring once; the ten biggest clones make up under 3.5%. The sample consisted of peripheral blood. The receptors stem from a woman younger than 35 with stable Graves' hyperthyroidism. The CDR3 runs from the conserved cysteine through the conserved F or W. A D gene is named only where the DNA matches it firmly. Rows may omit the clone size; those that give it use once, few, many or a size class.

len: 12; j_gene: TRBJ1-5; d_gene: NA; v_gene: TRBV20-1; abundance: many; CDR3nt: TGCAGTGTCAACGTCGGCAATCAGCCCCAGCATTTT; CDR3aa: CSVNVGNQPQHF
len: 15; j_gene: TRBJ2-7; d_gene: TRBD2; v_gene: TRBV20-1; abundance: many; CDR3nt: TGCAGTGCCGAAAGAGCGGGAGGGCTAATCTACGAGCAGTACTTC; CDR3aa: CSAERAGGLIYEQYF
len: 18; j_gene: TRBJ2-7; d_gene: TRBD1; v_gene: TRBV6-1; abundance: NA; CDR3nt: TGTGCCAGCAGTGGGCCGGGACAGGGGGCGCTGACCTCCTACGAGCAGTACTTC; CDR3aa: CASSGPGQGALTSYEQYF
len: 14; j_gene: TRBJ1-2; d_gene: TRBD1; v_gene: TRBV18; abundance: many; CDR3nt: TGTGCCAGCTCACCGGGACAGGGGTACTATGGCTACACCTTC; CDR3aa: CASSPGQGYYGYTF
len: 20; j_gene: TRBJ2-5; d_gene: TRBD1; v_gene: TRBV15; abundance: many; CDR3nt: TGTGCCACCAGCAGAGATGGTCCGGGACAGGGCTTGTCGGGCCAAGAGACCCAGTACTTC; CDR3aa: CATSRDGPGQGLSGQETQYF
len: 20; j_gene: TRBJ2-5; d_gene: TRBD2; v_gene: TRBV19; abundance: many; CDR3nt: TGTGCCAGTAGTCCGTTGCGACGGGAGAGCCGGGGGGGACAACAAGAGACCCAGTACTTC; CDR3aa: CASSPLRRESRGGQQETQYF
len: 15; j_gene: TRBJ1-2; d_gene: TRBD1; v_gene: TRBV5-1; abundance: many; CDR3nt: TGCGCCAGCAGCCACGGGACAGGTTTTTTATATGGCTACACCTTC; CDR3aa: CASSHGTGFLYGYTF
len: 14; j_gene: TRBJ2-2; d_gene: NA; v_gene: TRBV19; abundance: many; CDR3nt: TGTGCCAGTAACCTCCGGGTGGGCACCGGGGAGCTGTTTTTT; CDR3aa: CASNLRVGTGELFF
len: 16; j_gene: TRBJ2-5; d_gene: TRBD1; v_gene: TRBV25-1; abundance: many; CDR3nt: TGTGCCAGCAGTGAAAGGAGGGACAGGGGGCGAGAGACCCAGTACTTC; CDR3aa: CASSERRDRGRETQYF
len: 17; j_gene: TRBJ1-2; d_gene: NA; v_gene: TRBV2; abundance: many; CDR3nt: TGTGCCAGCAGCCTCCGGGACATTTCCCGTGGGGTCTATGGCTACACCTTC; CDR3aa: CASSLRDISRGVYGYTF
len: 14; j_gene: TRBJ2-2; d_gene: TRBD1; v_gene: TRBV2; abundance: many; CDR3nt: TGTGCCAGCAGTGGGGACAGGGTAAACGGGGAGCTGTTTTTT; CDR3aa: CASSGDRVNGELFF
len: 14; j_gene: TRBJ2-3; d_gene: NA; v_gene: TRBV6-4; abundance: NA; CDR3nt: TGTGCCAGCAGTGAGGGGGTAGGCACAGATACGCAGTATTTT; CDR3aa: CASSEGVGTDTQYF
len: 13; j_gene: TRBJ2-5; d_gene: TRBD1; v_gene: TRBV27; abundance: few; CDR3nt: TGTGCCAGCAGTTTAGCGACAGGGGAGGCCCAGTACTTC; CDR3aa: CASSLATGEAQYF
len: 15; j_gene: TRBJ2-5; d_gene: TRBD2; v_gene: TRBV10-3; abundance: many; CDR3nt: TGTGCCATCAGAGACAACAGCGGGAGAGGCGAGACCCAGTACTTC; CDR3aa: CAIRDNSGRGETQYF
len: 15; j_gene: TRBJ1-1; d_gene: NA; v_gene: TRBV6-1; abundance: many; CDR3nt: TGTGCCAGCGGTATTGGGGGCAGCTCGAACACTGAAGCTTTCTTT; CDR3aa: CASGIGGSSNTEAFF
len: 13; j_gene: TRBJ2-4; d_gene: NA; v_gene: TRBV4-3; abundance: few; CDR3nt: TGCGCCAGCAGCAGGCCCGTGTTGGACATTCAGTACTTC; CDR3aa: CASSRPVLDIQYF
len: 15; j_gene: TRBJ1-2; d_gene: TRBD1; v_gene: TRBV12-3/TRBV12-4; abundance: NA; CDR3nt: TGTGCCAGCAGTTTCATGGGACAGAGTAACTATGGCTACACCTTC; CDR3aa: CASSFMGQSNYGYTF
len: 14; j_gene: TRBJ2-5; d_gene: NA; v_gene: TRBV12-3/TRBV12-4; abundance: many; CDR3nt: TGTGCCAGCAGTTTAAAGCACGGCTTCGAGACCCAGTACTTC; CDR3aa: CASSLKHGFETQYF
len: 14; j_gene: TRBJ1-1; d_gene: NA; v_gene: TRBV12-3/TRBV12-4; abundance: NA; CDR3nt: TGTGCCAGCAGCCTGCATGTGGGGAACACTGAAGCTTTCTTT; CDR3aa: CASSLHVGNTEAFF
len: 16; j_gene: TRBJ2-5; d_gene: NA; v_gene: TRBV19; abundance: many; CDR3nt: TGTGCCAGTAGTATGGTAACCCCCCGTGGGCAAGAGACCCAGTACTTC; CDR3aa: CASSMVTPRGQETQYF
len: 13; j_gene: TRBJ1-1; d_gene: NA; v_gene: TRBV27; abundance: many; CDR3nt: TGTGCCAGCAGCCCGTGGTCCGGCACTGAAGCTTTCTTT; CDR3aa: CASSPWSGTEAFF
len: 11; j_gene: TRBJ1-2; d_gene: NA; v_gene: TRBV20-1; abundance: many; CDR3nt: TGCAGTGCTAGGGATCCCTATGGCTACACCTTC; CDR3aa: CSARDPYGYTF
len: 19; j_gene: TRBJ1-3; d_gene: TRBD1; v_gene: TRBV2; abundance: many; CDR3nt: TGTGCCAGCAGCCAATACAGGGGAAGTAATCTCTCTTCTGGAAACACCATATATTTT; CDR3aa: CASSQYRGSNLSSGNTIYF
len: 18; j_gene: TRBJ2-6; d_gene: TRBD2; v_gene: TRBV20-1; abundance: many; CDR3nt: TGCAGTGCTAGAGAGCCGGGACTAGCGGGAGCTGGGGCCAACGTCCTGACTTTC; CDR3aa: CSAREPGLAGAGANVLTF
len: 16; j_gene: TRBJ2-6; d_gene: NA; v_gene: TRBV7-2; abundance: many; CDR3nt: TGTGCCAGCAGCTTACGCCGGGGCTCTGGGGCCAACGTCCTGACTTTC; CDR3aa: CASSLRRGSGANVLTF
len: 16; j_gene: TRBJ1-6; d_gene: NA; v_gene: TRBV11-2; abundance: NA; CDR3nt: TGTGCCAGCAGCCATGAACCGGGACCCTTCTATTCACCCCTCCACTTT; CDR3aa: CASSHEPGPFYSPLHF
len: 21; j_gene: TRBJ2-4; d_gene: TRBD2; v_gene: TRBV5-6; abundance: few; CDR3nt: TGTGCCAGCAGCTTGGCCGCGGGACTAGCGGGAGGGCCGTTAGCCAAAAACATTCAGTACTTC; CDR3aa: CASSLAAGLAGGPLAKNIQYF
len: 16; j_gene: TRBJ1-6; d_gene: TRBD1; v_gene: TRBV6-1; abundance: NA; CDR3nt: TGTGCCAGCAGGACAACAGGGGTTTCCAATAATTCACCCCTCCACTTT; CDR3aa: CASRTTGVSNNSPLHF
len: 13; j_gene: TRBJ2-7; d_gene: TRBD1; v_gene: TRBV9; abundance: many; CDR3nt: TGCGCCAGCAGCATGGGACAGAGTTACGAGCAGTACTTC; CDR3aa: CASSMGQSYEQYF
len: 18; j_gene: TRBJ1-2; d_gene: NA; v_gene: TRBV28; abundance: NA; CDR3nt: TGTGCCAGCAGTTTCCAACCGAGGTGGCAGGGAATCCGTTATGGCTACACCTTC; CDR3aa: CASSFQPRWQGIRYGYTF
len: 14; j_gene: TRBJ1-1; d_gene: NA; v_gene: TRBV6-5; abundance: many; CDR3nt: TGTGCCAGCAGTTACGAGGGTTTGAACACTGAAGCTTTCTTT; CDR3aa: CASSYEGLNTEAFF
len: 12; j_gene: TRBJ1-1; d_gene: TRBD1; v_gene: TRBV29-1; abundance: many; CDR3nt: TGCAGCGTTTGGACAGGGAACACTGAAGCTTTCTTT; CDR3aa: CSVWTGNTEAFF
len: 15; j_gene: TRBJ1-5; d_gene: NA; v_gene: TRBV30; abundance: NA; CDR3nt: TGTGCCTGGAGCCTTACAGGGATTAGCAATCAGCCCCAGCATTTT; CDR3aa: CAWSLTGISNQPQHF
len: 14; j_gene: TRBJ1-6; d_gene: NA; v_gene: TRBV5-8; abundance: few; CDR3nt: TGTGCCAGCAGGAATGGTAGGGGGAGGTCACCCCTCCACTTT; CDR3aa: CASRNGRGRSPLHF
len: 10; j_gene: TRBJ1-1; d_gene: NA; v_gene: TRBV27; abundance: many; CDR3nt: TGTGCCAGGCCGACGGTGATAGCTTTCTTT; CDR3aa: CARPTVIAFF
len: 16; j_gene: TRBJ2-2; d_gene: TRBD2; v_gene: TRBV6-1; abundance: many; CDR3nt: TGTGCCAGCAGTCGGGGACTAGCGGTGGGCACCGGGGAGCTGTTTTTT; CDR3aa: CASSRGLAVGTGELFF
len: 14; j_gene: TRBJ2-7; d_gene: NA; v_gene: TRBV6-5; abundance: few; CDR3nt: TGTGCCAGCAGTTTAAGGACATCCTTCTACGAGCAGTACTTC; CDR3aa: CASSLRTSFYEQYF
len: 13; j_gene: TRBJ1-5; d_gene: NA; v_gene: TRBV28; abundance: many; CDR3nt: TGTGCGGTGGGGACGGATAGCAATCAGCCCCAGCATTTT; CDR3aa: CAVGTDSNQPQHF
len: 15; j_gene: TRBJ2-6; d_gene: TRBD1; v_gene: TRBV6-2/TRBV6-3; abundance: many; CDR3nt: TGTGCCAGCAGTCCCAGGGGGTCTGGGGCCAACGTCCTGACTTTC; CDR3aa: CASSPRGSGANVLTF
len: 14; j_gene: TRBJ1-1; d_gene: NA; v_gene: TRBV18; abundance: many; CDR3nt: TGTGCCAGCTCACCAGCAGGGGTTGACACTGAAGCTTTCTTT; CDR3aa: CASSPAGVDTEAFF
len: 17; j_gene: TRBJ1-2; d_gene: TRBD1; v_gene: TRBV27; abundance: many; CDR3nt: TGTGCCAGCAGCCCTCCTCCTCCGGGACAGGGAAACTATGGCTACACCTTC; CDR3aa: CASSPPPPGQGNYGYTF
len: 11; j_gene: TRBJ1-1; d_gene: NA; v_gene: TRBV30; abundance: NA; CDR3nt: TGTGCCTGGGGTCCCCCGGGTGAAGCTTTCTTT; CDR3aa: CAWGPPGEAFF
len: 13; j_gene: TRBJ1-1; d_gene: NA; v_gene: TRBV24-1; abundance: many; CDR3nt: TGTGCCACCAGTGATTCGACTTGGACTGAAGCTTTCTTT; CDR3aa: CATSDSTWTEAFF
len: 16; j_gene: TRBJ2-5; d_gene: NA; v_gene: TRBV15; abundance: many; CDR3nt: TGTGCCACCAGCAGAGTAATCGGGCCAGGTCAAGAGACCCAGTACTTC; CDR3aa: CATSRVIGPGQETQYF
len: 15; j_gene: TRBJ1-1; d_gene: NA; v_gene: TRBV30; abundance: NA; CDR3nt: TGTGCCTGGAGTGCCGAACCCCTGCTGGGAACTGAAGCTTTCTTT; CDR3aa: CAWSAEPLLGTEAFF
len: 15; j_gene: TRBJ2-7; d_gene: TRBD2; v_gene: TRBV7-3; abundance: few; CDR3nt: TGTGCCAGCAGCCCCAGTGGCGGGAGTACCCACGAGCAGTACTTC; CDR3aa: CASSPSGGSTHEQYF
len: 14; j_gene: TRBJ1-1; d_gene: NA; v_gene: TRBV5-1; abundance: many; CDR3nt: TGCGCCAGCAGCTTGGACGTCGGGAACACTGAAGCTTTCTTT; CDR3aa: CASSLDVGNTEAFF
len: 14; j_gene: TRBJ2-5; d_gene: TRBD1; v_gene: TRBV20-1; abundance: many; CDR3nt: TGCAGTGCTAGAAGTGACAGGGGGGAAGATACCCAGTACTTC; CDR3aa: CSARSDRGEDTQYF
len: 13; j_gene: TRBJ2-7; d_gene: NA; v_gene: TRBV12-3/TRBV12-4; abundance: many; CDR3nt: TGTGCCAGCAGGTCCGGGAGCTATCTCGAGCAGTACTTC; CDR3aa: CASRSGSYLEQYF
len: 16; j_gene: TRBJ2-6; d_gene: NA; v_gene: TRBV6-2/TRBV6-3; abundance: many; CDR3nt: TGTGCCAGCAGTTACTCGGGTGTGGCTGGGGCCAACGTCCTGACTTTC; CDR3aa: CASSYSGVAGANVLTF